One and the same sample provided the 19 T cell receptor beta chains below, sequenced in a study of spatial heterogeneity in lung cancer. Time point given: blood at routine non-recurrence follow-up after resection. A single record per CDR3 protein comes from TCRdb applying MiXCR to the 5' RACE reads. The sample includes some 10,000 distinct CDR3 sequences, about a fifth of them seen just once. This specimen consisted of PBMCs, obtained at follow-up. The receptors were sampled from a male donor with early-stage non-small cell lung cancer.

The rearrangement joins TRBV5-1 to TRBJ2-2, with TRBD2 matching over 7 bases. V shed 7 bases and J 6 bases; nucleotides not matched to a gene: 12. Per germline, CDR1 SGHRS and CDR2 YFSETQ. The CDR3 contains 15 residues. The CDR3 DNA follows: TGCGCCAGCGGGGAGGGCTTAACTCGCCCCGGGGAGCTGTTTTTT. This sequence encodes CASGEGLTRPGELFF.

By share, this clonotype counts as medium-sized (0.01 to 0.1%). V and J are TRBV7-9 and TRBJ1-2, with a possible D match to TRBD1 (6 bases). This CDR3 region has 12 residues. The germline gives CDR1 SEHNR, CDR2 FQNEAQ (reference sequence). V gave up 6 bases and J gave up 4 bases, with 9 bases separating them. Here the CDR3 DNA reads TGTGCCAGCAGAGGGGGGCCCTATGGCTACACCTTC. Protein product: CASRGGPYGYTF.

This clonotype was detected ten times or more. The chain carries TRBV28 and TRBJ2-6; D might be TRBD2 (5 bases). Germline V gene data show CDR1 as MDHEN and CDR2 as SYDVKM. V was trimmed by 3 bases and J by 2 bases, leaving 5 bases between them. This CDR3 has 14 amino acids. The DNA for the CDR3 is TGTGCCAGCAGTTTGAGGGCTGGGGCCAACGTCCTGACTTTC. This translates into CASSLRAGANVLTF. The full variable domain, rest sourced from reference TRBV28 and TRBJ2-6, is DVKVTQSSRYLVKRTGEKVFLECVQDMDHENMFWYRQDPGLGLRLIYFSYDVKMKEKGDIPEGYSVSREKKERFSLILESASTNQTSMYLCASSLRAGANVLTFGAGSRLTVL.

The CDR3 DNA reads as TGTGCCATCAGTGAGAGGCAGGGTTACGAGCAGTACTTC. Protein product: CAISERQGYEQYF. The chain recombines TRBV10-3 with TRBJ2-7; perhaps TRBD1 as D (5 bases). The V end lost 2 bases, the J end lost 4 bases, and 9 bases lay between the germline ends. The CDR3 runs 13 residues. From germline, CDR1 is ENHRY and CDR2 SYGVKD.

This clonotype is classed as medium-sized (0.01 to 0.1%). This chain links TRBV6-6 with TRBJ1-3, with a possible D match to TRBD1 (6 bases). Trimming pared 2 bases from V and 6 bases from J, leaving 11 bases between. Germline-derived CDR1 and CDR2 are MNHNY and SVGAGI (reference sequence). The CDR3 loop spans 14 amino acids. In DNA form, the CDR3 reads TGTGCCAGCAGTTACCCCGACAGGAAAAACACCATATATTTT. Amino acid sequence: CASSYPDRKNTIYF.

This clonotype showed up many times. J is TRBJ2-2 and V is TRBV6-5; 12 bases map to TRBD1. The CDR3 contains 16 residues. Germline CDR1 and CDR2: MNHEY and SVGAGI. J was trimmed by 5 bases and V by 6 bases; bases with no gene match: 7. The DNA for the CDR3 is TGTGCCAGCAGAGCCCGGGACAGGGGGCGAACCGGGGAGCTGTTTTTT. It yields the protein CASRARDRGRTGELFF.

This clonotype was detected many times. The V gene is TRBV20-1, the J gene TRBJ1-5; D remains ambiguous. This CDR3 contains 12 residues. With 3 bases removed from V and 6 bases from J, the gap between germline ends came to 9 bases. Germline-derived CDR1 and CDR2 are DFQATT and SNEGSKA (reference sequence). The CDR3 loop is CSASGISQPQHF. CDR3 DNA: TGCAGTGCTAGTGGCATATCTCAGCCCCAGCATTTT.

The CDR3 region is CASSFSKDTEAFF. The CDR3 nucleotides read TGTGCCAGCAGCTTTAGTAAGGACACTGAAGCTTTCTTT. The chain carries TRBV7-2 and TRBJ1-1; D gene ambiguous. This CDR3 has 13 amino acids. Per the germline V gene, CDR1 is SGHTA and CDR2 is FQGNSA. The V and J ends lost 3 bases and 3 bases respectively, with 8 bases between them.

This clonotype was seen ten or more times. The CDR3 sequence: CSAQPQHF. CDR3 nucleotides: TGCAGTGCTCAGCCCCAGCATTTT. The gene calls are TRBV20-1 and TRBJ1-5; the D is unclear. V lost 5 bases, J lost 7 bases, and 0 bases lay in between. The CDR3 has 8 amino acids. The germline V gene encodes CDR1 DFQATT and CDR2 SNEGSKA (reference sequence).

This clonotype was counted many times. CDR3: CSVMWDNPNTGELFF. The DNA of the CDR3 is TGCAGCGTTATGTGGGACAACCCGAACACCGGGGAGCTGTTTTTT. This chain connects TRBV29-1 to TRBJ2-2; a possible D gene is TRBD1 (6 bases). The CDR3 sequence is 15 residues long. CDR1 and CDR2 (germline): SQVTM, ANQGSEA. The V end was cut by 5 bases, the J end by 0 bases, with 13 bases between.

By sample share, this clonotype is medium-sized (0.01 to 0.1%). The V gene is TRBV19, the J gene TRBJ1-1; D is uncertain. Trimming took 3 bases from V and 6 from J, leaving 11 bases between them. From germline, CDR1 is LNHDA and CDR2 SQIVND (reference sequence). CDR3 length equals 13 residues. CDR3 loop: CASSISPDSEAFF. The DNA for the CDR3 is TGTGCCAGTAGTATCTCCCCAGACTCTGAAGCTTTCTTT.

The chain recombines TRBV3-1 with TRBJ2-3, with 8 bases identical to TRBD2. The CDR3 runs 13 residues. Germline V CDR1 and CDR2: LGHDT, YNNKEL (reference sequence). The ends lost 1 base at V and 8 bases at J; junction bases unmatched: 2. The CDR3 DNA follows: TGTGCCAGCAGCCAAGTGCTAGCGGGTACGCAGTATTTT. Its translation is CASSQVLAGTQYF.

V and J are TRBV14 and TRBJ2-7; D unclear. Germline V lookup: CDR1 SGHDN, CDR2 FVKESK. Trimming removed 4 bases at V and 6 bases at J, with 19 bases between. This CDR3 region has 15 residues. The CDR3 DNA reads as TGTGCCAGCAGCCCTCCTGGAAGTCTCCTCTTCGAGCAGTACTTC. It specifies CASSPPGSLLFEQYF.

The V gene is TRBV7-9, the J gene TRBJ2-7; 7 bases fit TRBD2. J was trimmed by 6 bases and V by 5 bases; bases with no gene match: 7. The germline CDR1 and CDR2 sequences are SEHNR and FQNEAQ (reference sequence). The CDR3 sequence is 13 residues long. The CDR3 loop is CASSLEREGEQYF. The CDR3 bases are TGTGCCAGCAGCCTAGAGCGGGAAGGCGAGCAGTACTTC.

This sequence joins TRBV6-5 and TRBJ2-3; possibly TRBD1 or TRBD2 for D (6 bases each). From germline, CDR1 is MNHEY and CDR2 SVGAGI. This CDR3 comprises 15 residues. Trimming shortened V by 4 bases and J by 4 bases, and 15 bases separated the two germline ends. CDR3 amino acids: CASSFTEEGADTQYF. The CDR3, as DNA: TGTGCCAGCAGTTTTACCGAGGAGGGGGCAGATACGCAGTATTTT.

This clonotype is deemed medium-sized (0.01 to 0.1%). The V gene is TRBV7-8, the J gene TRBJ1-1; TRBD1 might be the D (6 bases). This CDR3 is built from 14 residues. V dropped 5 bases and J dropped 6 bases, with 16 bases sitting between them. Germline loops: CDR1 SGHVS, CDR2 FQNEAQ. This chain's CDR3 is CASSPQREGAEAFF. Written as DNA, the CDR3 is TGTGCCAGCAGCCCCCAGAGGGAGGGGGCTGAAGCTTTCTTT.

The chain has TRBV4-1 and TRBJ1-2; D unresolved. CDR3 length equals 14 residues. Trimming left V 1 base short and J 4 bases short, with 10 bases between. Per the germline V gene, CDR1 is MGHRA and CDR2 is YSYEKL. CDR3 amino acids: CASSQGQQSYGYTF. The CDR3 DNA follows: TGCGCCAGCAGCCAAGGTCAGCAATCCTATGGCTACACCTTC.

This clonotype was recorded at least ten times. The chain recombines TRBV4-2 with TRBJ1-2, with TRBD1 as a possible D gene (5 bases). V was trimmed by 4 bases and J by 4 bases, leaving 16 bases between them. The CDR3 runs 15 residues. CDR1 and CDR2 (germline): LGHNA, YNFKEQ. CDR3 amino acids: CASSRGTTATYGYTF. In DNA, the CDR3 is TGTGCCAGCAGCCGAGGAACGACAGCCACCTATGGCTACACCTTC.

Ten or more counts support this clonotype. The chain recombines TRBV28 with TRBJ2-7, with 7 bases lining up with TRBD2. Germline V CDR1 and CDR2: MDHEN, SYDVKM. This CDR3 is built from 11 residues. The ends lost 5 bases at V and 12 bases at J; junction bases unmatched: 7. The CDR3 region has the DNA TGTGCCAGCAGTCTTAGCGGGCGGCGGTACTTC. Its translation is CASSLSGRRYF.